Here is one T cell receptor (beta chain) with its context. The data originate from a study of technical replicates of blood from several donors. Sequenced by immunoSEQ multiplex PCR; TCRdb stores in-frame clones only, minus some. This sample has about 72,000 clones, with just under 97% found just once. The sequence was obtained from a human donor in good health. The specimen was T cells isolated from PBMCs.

DNA of the CDR3: TGTGCCAGCAGTAGCACTAGCGGGATCCCAAGGGCCCAAGAGACCCAGTACTTC. Translated, it gives CASSSTSGIPRAQETQYF. This chain connects TRBV11-2 to TRBJ2-5; 10 bases are a match to TRBD2. This CDR3 contains 18 residues. Germline CDR1 is SGHAT and CDR2 is FQNNGV. V was pared by 6 bases and J by 1 base, with 14 bases of the junction left unmatched. Full variable domain (missing parts from reference TRBV11-2 and TRBJ2-5): EAGVAQSPRYKIIEKRQSVAFWCNPISGHATLYWYQQILGQGPKLLIQFQNNGVVDDSQLPKDRFSAERLKGVDSTLKIQPAKLEDSAVYLCASSSTSGIPRAQETQYFGPGTRLLVL.